This TCR beta chain stems from a study of shared T cell receptors in the human thymus. Per the germline V gene, CDR1 is SEHNR and CDR2 is FQNEAQ (reference sequence). J was trimmed by 8 bases and V by 5 bases; bases with no gene match: 8. The CDR3 consists of 13 residues. This table comes from immunoSEQ multiplex PCR, and its TCRdb copy is limited to in-frame clones, with some not included. Found here are hundreds of thousands of clones, over 75% of them singletons; the top ten hold about 0.0098%. The same data also contributed to another study, on human thymus T cells.

The chain recombines TRBV7-9 with TRBJ1-2; 7 nucleotides agree with TRBD1. Sequenced input: thymocytes. The sequence came from a girl less than two years old with a congenital heart defect. This chain's CDR3 is CASSPDRALGYTF. CDR3 DNA: TGTGCCAGCAGCCCCGACAGGGCCCTAGGCTACACCTTC.